This TCR beta chain was obtained from a study of blood T cell repertoires in COVID-19. Study summary: Specimens from acute and convalescent COVID-19 originated in the United States, Italy and Spain.

Generated by immunoSEQ multiplex PCR, the TCRdb table keeps only in-frame clones and is missing some. The repertoire holds tens of thousands of clones, with around three quarters as singletons. Germline CDR1 SGHTA, CDR2 FQGNSA. V was cut by 4 bases and J by 7 bases, with 16 bases left in between. CDR3 size: 15 residues. The receptor comes from a woman older than 75 with acute or convalescent COVID-19. The V call is TRBV7-2, the J call TRBJ1-4; a weak D match, TRBD1 (6 bases). The sample taken for sequencing was peripheral blood. CDR3 region: CASSSWGGLREKLFF. The CDR3 DNA sequence: TGTGCCAGCAGCTCCTGGGGGGGGCTTCGTGAAAAACTGTTTTTT.